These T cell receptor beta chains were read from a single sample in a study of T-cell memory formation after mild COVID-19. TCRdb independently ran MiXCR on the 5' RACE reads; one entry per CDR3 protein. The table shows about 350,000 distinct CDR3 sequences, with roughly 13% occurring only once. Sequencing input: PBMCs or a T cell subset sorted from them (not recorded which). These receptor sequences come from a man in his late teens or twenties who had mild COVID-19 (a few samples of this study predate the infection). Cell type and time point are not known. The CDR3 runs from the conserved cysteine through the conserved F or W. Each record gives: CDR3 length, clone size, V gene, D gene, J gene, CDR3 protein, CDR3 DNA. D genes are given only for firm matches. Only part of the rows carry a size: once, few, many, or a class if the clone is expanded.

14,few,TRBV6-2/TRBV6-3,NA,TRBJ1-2,CASSSAGTNYGYTF,TGTGCCAGCAGTTCCGCCGGGACCAACTATGGCTACACCTTC
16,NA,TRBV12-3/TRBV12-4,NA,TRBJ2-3,CASSGGEGSIRDTQYF,TGTGCCAGCAGCGGAGGAGAGGGGAGTATTAGAGATACGCAGTATTTT
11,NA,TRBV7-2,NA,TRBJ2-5,CASTGQETQYF,TGTGCCAGCACAGGCCAAGAGACCCAGTACTTC
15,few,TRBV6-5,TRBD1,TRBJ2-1,CASSYDRDPRNEQFF,TGTGCCAGCAGTTACGACAGGGACCCCCGGAATGAGCAGTTCTTC
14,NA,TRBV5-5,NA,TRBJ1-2,CASSSPGRNYGYTF,TGTGCCAGCAGTTCTCCTGGCAGGAACTATGGCTACACCTTC
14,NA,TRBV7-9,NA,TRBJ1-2,CASSQRGGTGGYTF,TGTGCCAGCAGCCAACGTGGAGGGACTGGGGGCTACACCTTC
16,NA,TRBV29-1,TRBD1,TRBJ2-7,CSVEGPRDRASYEQYF,TGCAGCGTCGAAGGACCCCGGGACAGGGCTTCCTACGAGCAGTACTTC
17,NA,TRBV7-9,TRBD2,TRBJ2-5,CASSRQGGGGAKETQYF,TGTGCCAGCAGCCGGCAGGGAGGCGGGGGGGCGAAAGAGACCCAGTACTTC
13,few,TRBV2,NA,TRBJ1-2,CASSEEPWTGYTF,TGTGCCAGCAGTGAAGAACCATGGACGGGCTACACCTTC
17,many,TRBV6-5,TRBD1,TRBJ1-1,CASSRGVDLTGSTEAFF,TGTGCCAGCAGCCGAGGCGTAGACCTGACAGGGAGCACTGAAGCTTTCTTT
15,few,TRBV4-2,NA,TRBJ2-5,CASSQEGPAGLTQYF,TGTGCCAGCAGCCAAGAGGGCCCGGCGGGGTTGACCCAGTACTTC
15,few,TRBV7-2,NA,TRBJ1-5,CASSFGPSSNQPQHF,TGTGCCAGCAGCTTCGGACCTAGTAGCAATCAGCCCCAGCATTTT
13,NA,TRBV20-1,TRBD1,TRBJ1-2,CSATSQGDYGYTF,TGCAGTGCTACTTCACAGGGGGACTATGGCTACACCTTC
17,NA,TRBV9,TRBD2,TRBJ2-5,CASSVGLAGGSEETQYF,TGTGCCAGCAGCGTGGGACTAGCGGGGGGGTCGGAAGAGACCCAGTACTTC
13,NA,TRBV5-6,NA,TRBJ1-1,CASRQPGSTRAFF,TGTGCCAGCAGACAACCGGGATCCACACGGGCTTTCTTT
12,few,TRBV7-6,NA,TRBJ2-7,CASSLGGREQYF,TGTGCCAGCAGCTTAGGGGGTCGCGAGCAGTACTTC
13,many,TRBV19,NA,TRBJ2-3,CASSIARTDTQYF,TGTGCCAGTAGTATCGCCCGCACAGATACGCAGTATTTT
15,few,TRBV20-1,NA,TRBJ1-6,CSARPWTVSESPLHF,TGCAGTGCTAGACCCTGGACAGTCTCAGAATCACCCCTCCACTTT
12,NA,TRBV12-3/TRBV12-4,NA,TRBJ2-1,CASSRAYNEQFF,TGTGCCAGCAGTAGGGCGTACAATGAGCAGTTCTTC
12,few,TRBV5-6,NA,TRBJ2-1,CASSLATAEQFF,TGTGCCAGCAGCTTGGCCACGGCTGAGCAGTTCTTC